The T cell receptor (beta chain) described here comes from a study of Ad26.COV2.S vaccination and SARS-CoV-2 variants. Study details: Donor allocation was to the COV1001 Ad26.COV2.S trial arm.

CDR1 is SEHNR, CDR2 FQNEAQ, per germline (reference sequence). Trimming stripped 8 bases from V and 4 bases from J, with 11 bases between. There are 12 residues in the CDR3. Clones were sequenced by immunoSEQ multiplex PCR, and TCRdb holds only the in-frame ones, with some missing. The sample has about half a million clones, 80% to 90% seen once. As to treatment: 15 to 20 received Ad26.COV2.S at low or high dose, single or two shots; roughly five received placebo; per-sample allocation not given. Samples came from day 63 after the first vaccine or placebo injection. This specimen consisted of peripheral blood, obtained in a trial of Ad26.COV2.S vaccine versus placebo. The TCR sequence derives from a person aged 18 to 59 who received the Ad26.COV2.S COVID-19 vaccine or a placebo. The chain recombines TRBV7-9 with TRBJ1-1; D gene uncertain. CDR3 loop: CASQVGITEAFF. The DNA for the CDR3 is TGTGCCAGCCAGGTAGGGATCACTGAAGCTTTCTTT.